This TCR beta chain was documented in a study of T cells after somatic rescue of genetic block. The CDR3 consists of 17 residues. The ends lost 4 bases at V and 4 bases at J; junction bases unmatched: 9. Germline loops: CDR1 SGHNT, CDR2 YYREEE (reference sequence). TCRdb's table, derived via immunoSEQ multiplex PCR, lists solely in-frame clones and lacks some. The data hold 50,000 to 60,000 clones, with roughly 96% observed a single time. The TCR originated in a child in the first two years of life. The specimen sequenced was peripheral blood mononuclear cells (PBMCs). The chain links TRBV5-4 to TRBJ2-3, with 13 bases matching TRBD2. The CDR3: CASSRKLAGGQADTQYF. The DNA for the CDR3 is TGTGCCAGCAGCCGAAAACTAGCGGGAGGGCAAGCAGATACGCAGTATTTT. Combining the CDR3 with reference TRBV5-4 and TRBJ2-3 gives the whole variable domain ETGVTQSPTHLIKTRGQQVTLRCSSQSGHNTVSWYQQALGQGPQFIFQYYREEENGRGNFPPRFSGLQFPNYSSELNVNALELDDSALYLCASSRKLAGGQADTQYFGPGTRLTVL.